Listed below are T cell receptor beta chains from one sample, sequenced in a study of shared clonotypes between healthy human individuals. The method was immunoSEQ multiplex PCR; TCRdb's version includes in-frame clones alone and lacks a portion of them. This table has 2,500,000 or so clones, more than 90% appearing once. Sequencing used naive CD4+ T cells sorted from blood. These receptors were collected from a man between 18 and 29 years old in good health. The CDR3 runs from the conserved cysteine through the conserved F or W. The D gene is left open where the match is weak. Clone sizes are given selectively: once, few, many, or a class where the clone is expanded.

>TRBJ1-2|-|TRBV7-2|TRBD1
CASSHVDREASGYTF
TGTGCCAGCAGCCACGTGGACAGGGAGGCAAGCGGCTACACCTTC
>TRBJ1-1|-|TRBV19|-
CASSIERGALNTEAFF
TGTGCCAGTAGTATCGAGAGGGGCGCGTTGAACACTGAAGCTTTCTTT
>TRBJ1-6|-|TRBV27|-
CASSPKFDSGNSPLHF
TGTGCCAGCAGTCCCAAGTTTGATTCGGGTAATTCACCCCTCCACTTT
>TRBJ2-2|-|TRBV15|-
CATSPDNAGTTGELFF
TGTGCCACCAGCCCAGATAACGCAGGGACAACCGGGGAGCTGTTTTTT
>TRBJ2-7|-|TRBV28|-
CASSRSGSSYEQYF
TGTGCCAGCAGTCGGAGCGGTTCCTCCTACGAGCAGTACTTC
>TRBJ2-1|-|TRBV30|TRBD1
CAWSGGERSYNEQFF
TGTGCCTGGTCAGGGGGAGAACGCTCCTACAATGAGCAGTTCTTC
>TRBJ2-3|-|TRBV5-4|TRBD1
CASSQPKPGQGADTQYF
TGTGCCAGCAGCCAACCTAAACCGGGACAGGGTGCAGATACGCAGTATTTT
>TRBJ2-3|-|TRBV9|-
CASSSTGLSTDTQYF
TGTGCCAGCAGCTCTACAGGGCTCAGCACAGATACGCAGTATTTT
>TRBJ2-7|-|TRBV10-3|TRBD2
CAISDWTTSAYEQYF
TGTGCCATCAGTGACTGGACGACTAGCGCCTACGAGCAGTACTTC
>TRBJ2-3|-|TRBV2|-
CASRGGASTDTQYF
TGTGCCAGCAGGGGCGGGGCTAGCACAGATACGCAGTATTTT
>TRBJ1-2|-|TRBV6-1|-
CASSASPGHTQRNGYTF
TGTGCCAGCAGTGCCTCCCCGGGACACACGCAAAGAAATGGCTACACCTTC
>TRBJ2-7|-|TRBV30|-
CAWSRTYHEQYF
TGTGCCTGGAGTCGTACATACCACGAGCAGTACTTC
>TRBJ2-3|-|TRBV5-1|-
CASSSSGWLRTDTQYF
TGCGCCAGCAGCTCCTCGGGGTGGCTCCGCACAGATACGCAGTATTTT
>TRBJ1-1|-|TRBV7-9|-
CASSANGGTADWNTEAFF
TGTGCCAGCAGCGCCAACGGGGGGACGGCAGATTGGAACACTGAAGCTTTCTTT
>TRBJ2-1|-|TRBV4-3|-
CASSQDLAGKSYNEQFF
TGCGCCAGCAGCCAAGATCTTGCCGGGAAGTCCTACAATGAGCAGTTCTTC
>TRBJ2-1|-|TRBV7-2|-
CASSLSRNEQFF
TGTGCCAGCAGCTTATCCAGGAATGAGCAGTTCTTC
>TRBJ2-4|-|TRBV12-5|TRBD2
CASGLVRLAGPKNIQYF
TGTGCTAGTGGTTTGGTACGGCTAGCGGGGCCTAAAAACATTCAGTACTTC
>TRBJ1-1|-|TRBV28|-
CASISNGRTLAFF
TGTGCCAGCATCTCTAACGGACGGACTCTAGCTTTCTTT
>TRBJ2-3|-|TRBV9|-
CASSVVGAVADTQYF
TGTGCCAGCAGCGTAGTAGGAGCTGTCGCAGATACGCAGTATTTT
>TRBJ2-1|once|TRBV30|TRBD2
CAWSVGWTSGEGGAYNEQFF
TGTGCCTGGAGTGTTGGATGGACTAGCGGGGAAGGAGGTGCCTACAATGAGCAGTTCTTC
>TRBJ2-7|-|TRBV28|TRBD2
CASSTPSGGSYEQYF
TGTGCCAGCAGCACTCCTAGCGGGGGTTCCTACGAGCAGTACTTC
>TRBJ1-1|-|TRBV7-9|-
CASSFTGTEAFF
TGTGCCAGCAGCTTTACAGGGACTGAAGCTTTCTTT
>TRBJ2-5|-|TRBV28|TRBD1
CASSPVGTGKETQYF
TGTGCCAGCAGTCCCGTGGGGACAGGGAAAGAGACCCAGTACTTC
>TRBJ1-3|-|TRBV4-1|TRBD1
CASSQDPGQRSGNTIYF
TGCGCCAGCAGCCAAGATCCGGGACAGCGGTCTGGAAACACCATATATTTT
>TRBJ2-5|-|TRBV6-1|-
CASSTDVGGETQYF
TGTGCCAGCAGCACAGATGTGGGGGGAGAGACCCAGTACTTC
>TRBJ2-7|-|TRBV18|-
CASSSGGGSLSYEQYF
TGTGCCAGCTCCTCAGGGGGCGGGAGTCTATCCTACGAGCAGTACTTC
>TRBJ2-1|-|TRBV9|TRBD2
CASSVTSGNYNEQFF
TGTGCCAGCAGCGTGACTAGCGGGAACTACAATGAGCAGTTCTTC
>TRBJ2-7|-|TRBV18|-
CASSPLDRPTSYEQYF
TGTGCCAGCTCACCATTAGACCGTCCGACCTCCTACGAGCAGTACTTC
>TRBJ2-7|once|TRBV18|-
CASSPQQDHYEQYF
TGTGCCAGCTCACCACAACAGGACCACTACGAGCAGTACTTC
>TRBJ1-1|-|TRBV2|TRBD1
CASIPGTGGTEAFF
TGTGCCAGCATCCCCGGGACAGGGGGGACTGAAGCTTTCTTT
>TRBJ2-5|-|TRBV7-9|-
CASSLGGTRAETQYF
TGTGCCAGCAGCTTAGGGGGGACCCGGGCGGAGACCCAGTACTTC
>TRBJ1-6|-|TRBV5-6|-
CASSLEPGAGNSPLHF
TGTGCCAGCAGCTTGGAGCCGGGGGCGGGTAATTCACCCCTCCACTTT
>TRBJ2-7|-|TRBV7-2|-
CASSLEVVALFSYEQYF
TGTGCCAGCAGCTTGGAGGTGGTGGCTTTATTTTCCTACGAGCAGTACTTC
>TRBJ2-4|-|TRBV5-4|-
CASSSPPLLAKNIQYF
TGTGCCAGCAGCTCCCCCCCTCTTTTAGCCAAAAACATTCAGTACTTC
>TRBJ2-4|-|TRBV6-5|-
CATREFGKNIQYF
TGTGCCACCCGGGAGTTCGGCAAAAACATTCAGTACTTC
>TRBJ2-5|once|TRBV11-2|-
CASSLLETQYF
TGTGCCAGCAGCTTACTGGAGACCCAGTACTTC
>TRBJ1-5|few|TRBV28|TRBD1
CASSPEDRGGQPQHF
TGTGCCAGCAGTCCAGAGGACAGGGGTGGTCAGCCCCAGCATTTT
>TRBJ2-2|-|TRBV5-4|TRBD2
CASSVGLHEGELFF
TGTGCCAGCAGCGTGGGACTACATGAGGGGGAGCTGTTTTTT
>TRBJ2-1|-|TRBV19|-
CASVRGSEQFF
TGTGCCAGTGTCCGGGGATCCGAACAGTTCTTC
>TRBJ2-3|-|TRBV2|-
CASSEETTDTQYF
TGTGCCAGCAGTGAAGAGACTACTGATACGCAGTATTTT
>TRBJ2-2|-|TRBV5-4|TRBD1
CASSLGTGITGELFF
TGTGCCAGCAGCTTGGGGACAGGGATCACCGGGGAGCTGTTTTTT
>TRBJ2-2|-|TRBV5-5|TRBD2
CASTRGVAGTAGELFF
TGTGCCAGCACCCGAGGAGTAGCGGGGACCGCCGGGGAGCTGTTTTTT
>TRBJ1-2|few|TRBV19|TRBD1
CASSIWDRAVGYTF
TGTGCCAGTAGTATCTGGGACAGGGCCGTCGGCTACACCTTC
>TRBJ2-7|-|TRBV4-1|TRBD1
CASSQGALDRNYEQYF
TGCGCCAGCAGCCAAGGGGCCTTGGACAGGAACTACGAGCAGTACTTC